A selection of T cell receptor beta chains follows, all from one sample in a study of cytomegalovirus exposure and HLA in healthy donors. TCRdb's table, derived via immunoSEQ multiplex PCR, lists solely in-frame clones and lacks some. The table lists 100,000 to 120,000 clones, around 78% of them singletons. The sample was PBMCs. The receptor source for this set is a male donor in good health and CMV-seronegative. The CDR3 runs from the conserved cysteine through the conserved F or W. The D gene is left open where the match is weak. Clone size is given for some rows only: seen once, a few or many times, or a class if the clone is expanded.

J,D,size,V,DNA,CDR3
TRBJ2-5,-,-,TRBV7-2,TGTGCCAGCATCATTGGAGGCGGGGTGGCCCAGTACTTC,CASIIGGGVAQYF
TRBJ2-3,-,few,TRBV5-6,TGTGCCAGCAGCGCGGGGAGCTCAGATACGCAGTATTTT,CASSAGSSDTQYF
TRBJ2-1,-,-,TRBV30,TGTGCCTGGATGCCTGTTACGGGTGAGCAGTTCTTC,CAWMPVTGEQFF
TRBJ2-7,-,-,TRBV5-4,TGTGCCAGCAGCTTAGCCTCCGGTAGCCTAAGCTCCTACGAGCAGTACTTC,CASSLASGSLSSYEQYF
TRBJ2-7,TRBD2,-,TRBV19,TGTGCCAGTAGTATAGCGGGAGGGAGTTACAGCGAGCAGTACTTC,CASSIAGGSYSEQYF
TRBJ2-5,-,-,TRBV10-3,TGTGCCATCAGTGAGTCAAGGGGGGAGACCCAGTACTTC,CAISESRGETQYF
TRBJ2-7,-,-,TRBV2,TGTGCCAGCGGGAAAGAACAGGGCCCCTACGAGCAGTACTTC,CASGKEQGPYEQYF
TRBJ1-3,TRBD1,-,TRBV13,TGTGCCAGCAGCCCACGGACAGGCGCTCGCTCTGGAAACACCATATATTTT,CASSPRTGARSGNTIYF
TRBJ2-6,-,-,TRBV5-1,TGCGCCAGCAGCTTGAGTCGGGGCTCTGGGGCCAACGTCCTGACTTTC,CASSLSRGSGANVLTF
TRBJ2-6,-,-,TRBV5-6,TGTGCCAGCAGCTTGGGGCAGTCTGGGGCCAACGTCCTGACTTTC,CASSLGQSGANVLTF